This T cell receptor (beta chain) was identified during a study of CD8 T cells in Susac syndrome. General study points: It was acknowledged in the study that the number of individuals who were included in its TCR sequencing and HLA analysis was relatively small.

Reverse transcription of about 0.45 to 1 ug RNA was carried out with random hexamers. TCR beta CDR3 was amplified by immunoSEQ multiplex PCR. This amplification extended across 54 Vbeta and 13 Jbeta segments. One entry per CDR3 protein, called by TCRdb with MiXCR from the immunoSEQ multiplex PCR reads. This table holds about 60,000 distinct CDR3 sequences, approximately 90% found once. Through negative isolation, CD4+ and CD8+ T cells were obtained, while TEMRA cells were enriched using FACS. Germline V gene sequence: CDR1 SEHNR, CDR2 FQNEAQ (reference sequence). Between the trimmed V and J ends, which lost 2 bases and 6 bases, there was a span of 7 bases. The CDR3 is 12 residues long. On this clonotype: Its target is not known.

Input material: CD8+ T cells from PBMCs. The TCR was taken from a human donor in good health. The rearrangement uses TRBV7-9 and TRBJ1-1, with no clear D. The CDR3, as DNA: TGTGCCAGCAGCTTACTAATCCCTGAAGCTTTCTTT. This encodes CASSLLIPEAFF.